This T cell receptor beta chain was retrieved from a study of T cell repertoires in cytomegalovirus infection. The V segment lost 4 bases and the J segment 8 bases; nucleotides outside the gene matches: 8. In germline, CDR1 is MNHEY, CDR2 SVGEGT. The CDR3 is made up of 16 amino acids. Each CDR3 protein is one row after TCRdb ran MiXCR on the reads. The table shows 450,000 to 600,000 distinct CDR3 sequences, with 30% to 40% occurring only once. Study-wide results and limits: Of the TCR beta families, the public ones yielded a cumulative frequency that identified carriers of CMV plus the relevant HLA.

Worth noting for this clonotype: Antigen: not known.

The chain couples TRBV6-2 or TRBV6-3 to TRBJ2-1, with 13 bases that match TRBD2. The sequence came from a human donor in good health (CMV status not recorded). Some clones in this sample may be carry-over from other donors' samples. Material: cultured PBMCs, obtained from culture after CMV antigen stimulation. CDR3 nucleotides: TGTGCCAGCAGTTTTCCGGGACTAGCGGGAATAGATGAGCAGTTCTTC. It codes for CASSFPGLAGIDEQFF.